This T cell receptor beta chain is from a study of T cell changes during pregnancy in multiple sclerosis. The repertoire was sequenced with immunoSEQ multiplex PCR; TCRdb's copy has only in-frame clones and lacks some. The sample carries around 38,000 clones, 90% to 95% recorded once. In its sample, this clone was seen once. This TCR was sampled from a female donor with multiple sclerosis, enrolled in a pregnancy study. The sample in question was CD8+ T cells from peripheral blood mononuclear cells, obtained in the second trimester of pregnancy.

The CDR3 protein is CASSWGVDTQYF. The CDR3 region has the DNA TGTGCCAGCAGCTGGGGGGTAGATACGCAGTATTTT. The rearrangement uses TRBV5-6 and TRBJ2-3; D possibly corresponds to TRBD2 (6 bases). This CDR3 is built from 12 residues. V lost 3 bases and J lost 5, with 7 bases in between. Germline V CDR1 and CDR2: SGHDT, YYEEEE.